This TCR beta chain was sequenced during a study of T-cell reconstitution after alpha-beta-depleted transplantation in children. Germline CDR1 MNHEY, CDR2 SVGEGT. The length of the CDR3 is 17 residues. Trimming removed 8 bases from V and 4 bases from J, with 27 bases in between. Researchers prepared the TCRbeta library using unique molecular identifiers, the study reports. TCRdb re-called the PCR reads with MiXCR, one entry per CDR3 protein. Among fewer than 120,000 distinct CDR3 sequences listed, approximately 10% were seen once. This clonotype came up many times. This specimen consisted of PBMCs from the stem cell graft donor, obtained from the stem cell graft. The clonotype originates from a human donor who donated a stem cell graft to a child with acute lymphoblastic leukemia. V is TRBV6-2 or TRBV6-3 and J is TRBJ2-7; D possibly uses TRBD1 or TRBD2 (5 bases each). CDR3 amino acids: CASQRRALGVEGYEQYF. The DNA of the CDR3 is TGTGCCAGCCAACGCCGGGCCCTAGGGGTAGAGGGATACGAGCAGTACTTC.